Sequencing of this T cell receptor (beta chain) was carried out in a study of blood T cell repertoires in COVID-19. Overall study: The analysed material was cDNA or gDNA that came from T cells, B-cell-depleted T cells, or PBMCs.

Per the study methods: Using reference gene primer amplification, nucleated cell counts were estimated. The table came from immunoSEQ multiplex PCR; TCRdb's copy has only in-frame clones and leaves some out. Clone size and the V and J calls come from that table; the DNA yielded D and trimming. Altogether 200,000 or so clones are present, around 86% being singletons, with the ten largest covering about 6.5%. The table lists this clone with a few counts. The V end was cut by 9 bases, the J end by 3 bases, with 11 bases between. The CDR3 contains 12 residues. CDR1 and CDR2 (germline): MNHEY, SVGAGI. This receptor was obtained from a man aged 55 to 70 who had recovered from COVID-19. This sequence joins TRBV6-5 and TRBJ1-2; D is perhaps TRBD1 (6 bases). The sequencing sample was made of peripheral blood. The DNA for the CDR3 is TGTGCCAGTCGGGACACCTACTATGGCTACACCTTC. It yields the protein CASRDTYYGYTF.